This T cell receptor (beta chain) is from a study of cytomegalovirus exposure and HLA in healthy donors. Germline CDR1 SNHLY, CDR2 FYNNEI. V was cut by 5 bases and J by 3 bases, with 11 bases left in between. The CDR3 consists of 13 residues. PCR primers comprised 60 Vbeta and 13 Jbeta primers. Repertoires were generated with immunoSEQ multiplex PCR, while TCRdb's copy carries only in-frame clones and drops some. The sample consists of some 180,000 clones, about 80% of them appearing once. This TCR derives from a man aged 35-49 years in good health and CMV-seropositive. The chain recombines TRBV2 with TRBJ2-7; tentative D call: TRBD1 (5 bases). The specimen sequenced was PBMCs. The CDR3 bases are TGTGCCAGCAGTTCTCAGGGTATCTACGAGCAGTACTTC. It is translated as CASSSQGIYEQYF.